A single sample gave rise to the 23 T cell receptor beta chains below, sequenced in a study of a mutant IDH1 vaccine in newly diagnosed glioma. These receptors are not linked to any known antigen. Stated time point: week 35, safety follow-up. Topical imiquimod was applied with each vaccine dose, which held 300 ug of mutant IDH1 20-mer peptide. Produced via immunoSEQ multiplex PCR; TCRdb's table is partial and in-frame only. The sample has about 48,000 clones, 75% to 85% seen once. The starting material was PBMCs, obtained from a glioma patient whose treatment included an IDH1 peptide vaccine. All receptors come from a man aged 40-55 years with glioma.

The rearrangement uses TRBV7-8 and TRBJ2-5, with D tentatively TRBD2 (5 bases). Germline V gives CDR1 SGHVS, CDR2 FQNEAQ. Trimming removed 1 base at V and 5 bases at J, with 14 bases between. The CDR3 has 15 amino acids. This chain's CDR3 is CASSLGVIATETQYF. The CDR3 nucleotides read TGTGCCAGCAGCTTAGGAGTTATAGCGACTGAGACCCAGTACTTC.

CDR3 in amino acids: CASSLLAGDYNEQFF. In nucleotides, the CDR3 is TGTGCCAGCAGCTTACTAGCGGGGGACTACAATGAGCAGTTCTTC. J is TRBJ2-1 and V is TRBV7-6, with TRBD2 identical over 10 bases. Per germline, CDR1 SGHVS and CDR2 FNYEAQ. CDR3 length: 15 amino acids. The V gene end was trimmed by 2 bases and the J gene end by 3 bases; junction bases not matched to a gene: 1.

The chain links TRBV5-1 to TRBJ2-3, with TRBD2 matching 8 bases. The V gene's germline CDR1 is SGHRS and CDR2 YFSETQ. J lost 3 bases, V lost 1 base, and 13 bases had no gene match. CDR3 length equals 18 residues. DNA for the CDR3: TGCGCCAGCAGCTTGAAGGGCTTGGCTAGCGGGTCGACAGATACGCAGTATTTT. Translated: CASSLKGLASGSTDTQYF.

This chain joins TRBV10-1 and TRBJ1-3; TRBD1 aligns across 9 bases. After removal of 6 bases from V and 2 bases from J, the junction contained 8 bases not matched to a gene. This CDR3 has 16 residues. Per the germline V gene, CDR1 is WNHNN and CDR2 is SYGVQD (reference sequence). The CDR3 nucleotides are TGCGCCAGCAGAGAACCGGGACAGGGAACTGGAAACACCATATATTTT. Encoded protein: CASREPGQGTGNTIYF.

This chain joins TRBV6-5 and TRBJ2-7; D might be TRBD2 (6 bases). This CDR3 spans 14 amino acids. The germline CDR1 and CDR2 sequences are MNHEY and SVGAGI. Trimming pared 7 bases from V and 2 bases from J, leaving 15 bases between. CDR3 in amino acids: CASKEGRATYEQYF. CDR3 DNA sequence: TGTGCCAGCAAGGAGGGCAGGGCGACCTACGAGCAGTACTTC.

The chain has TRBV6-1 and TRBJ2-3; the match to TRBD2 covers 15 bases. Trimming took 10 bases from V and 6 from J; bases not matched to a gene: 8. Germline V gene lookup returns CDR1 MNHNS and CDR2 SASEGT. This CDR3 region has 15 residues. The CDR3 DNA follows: TGTGCCACCCTTCCGGGGACTAGCGGGAGGGATACGCAGTATTTT. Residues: CATLPGTSGRDTQYF.

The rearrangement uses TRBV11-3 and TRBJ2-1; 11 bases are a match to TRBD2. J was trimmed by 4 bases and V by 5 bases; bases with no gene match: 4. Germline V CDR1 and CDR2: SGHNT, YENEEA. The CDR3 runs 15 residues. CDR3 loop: CASSRGTSGYNEQFF. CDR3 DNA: TGTGCCAGCAGCCGAGGGACTAGCGGATACAATGAGCAGTTCTTC.

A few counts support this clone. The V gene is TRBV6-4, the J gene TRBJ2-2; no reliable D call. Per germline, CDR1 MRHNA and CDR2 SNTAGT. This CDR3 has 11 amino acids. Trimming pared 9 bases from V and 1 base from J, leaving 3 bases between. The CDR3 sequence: CASGNTGELFF. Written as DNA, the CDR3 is TGTGCCAGTGGGAACACCGGGGAGCTGTTTTTT.

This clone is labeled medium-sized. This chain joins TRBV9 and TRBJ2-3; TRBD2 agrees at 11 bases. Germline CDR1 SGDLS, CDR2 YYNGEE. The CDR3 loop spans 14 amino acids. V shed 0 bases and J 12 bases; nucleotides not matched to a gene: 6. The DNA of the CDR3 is TGTGCCAGCAGCGTAGAGCCGGGACTAGCGGCACAGTATTTT. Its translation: CASSVEPGLAAQYF.

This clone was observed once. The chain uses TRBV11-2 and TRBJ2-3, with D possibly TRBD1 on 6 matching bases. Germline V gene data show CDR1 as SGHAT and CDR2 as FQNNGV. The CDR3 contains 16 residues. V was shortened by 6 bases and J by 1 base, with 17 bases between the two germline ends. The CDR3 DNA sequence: TGTGCCAGCAGTGCCCTGGGGGCCCCGGGCACAGATACGCAGTATTTT. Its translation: CASSALGAPGTDTQYF.

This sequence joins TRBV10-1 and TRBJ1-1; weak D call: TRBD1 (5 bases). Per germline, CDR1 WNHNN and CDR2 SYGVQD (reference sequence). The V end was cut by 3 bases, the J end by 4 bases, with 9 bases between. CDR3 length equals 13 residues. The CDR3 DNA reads TGCGCCAGCAGTGACTCAGGGATCACTGAAGCTTTCTTT. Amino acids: CASSDSGITEAFF.

In DNA form, the CDR3 reads TGTGCCAGCAGCGACCGCGGGTACTGGGGGTACAATGAGCAGTTCTTC. This translates into CASSDRGYWGYNEQFF. V usage is TRBV11-3 and J usage is TRBJ2-1; D may correspond to TRBD1 or TRBD2 (5 bases each). The CDR3 loop spans 16 amino acids. V lost 5 bases, J lost 4 bases, and 18 bases lay in between. Germline lookup yields CDR1 SGHNT and CDR2 YENEEA.

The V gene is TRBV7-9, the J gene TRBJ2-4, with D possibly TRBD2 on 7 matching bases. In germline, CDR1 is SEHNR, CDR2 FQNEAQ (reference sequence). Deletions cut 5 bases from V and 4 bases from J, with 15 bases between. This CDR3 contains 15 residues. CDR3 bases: TGTGCCAGCAGCCGAGGGGGGGAATCTAAAAACATTCAGTACTTC. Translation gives CASSRGGESKNIQYF. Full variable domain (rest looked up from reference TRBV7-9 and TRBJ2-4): DTGVSQNPRHKITKRGQNVTFRCDPISEHNRLYWYRQTLGQGPEFLTYFQNEAQLEKSRLLSDRFSAERPKGSFSTLEIQRTEQGDSAMYLCASSRGGESKNIQYFGAGTRLSVL.

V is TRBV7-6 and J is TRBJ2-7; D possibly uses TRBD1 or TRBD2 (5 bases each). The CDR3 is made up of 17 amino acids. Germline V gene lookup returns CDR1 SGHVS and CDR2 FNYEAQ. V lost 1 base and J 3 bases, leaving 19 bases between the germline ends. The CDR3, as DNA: TGTGCCAGCAGCTTAGGGCAGGGCTGGTCAGGACTCTACGAGCAGTACTTC. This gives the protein CASSLGQGWSGLYEQYF.

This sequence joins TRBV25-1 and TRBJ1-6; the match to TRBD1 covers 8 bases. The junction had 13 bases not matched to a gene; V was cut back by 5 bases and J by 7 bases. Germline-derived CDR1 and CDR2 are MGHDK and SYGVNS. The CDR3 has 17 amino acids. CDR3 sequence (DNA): TGTGCCAGCAGTCCTCGCAACAGGGGGGGTATGAATTCACCCCTCCACTTT. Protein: CASSPRNRGGMNSPLHF. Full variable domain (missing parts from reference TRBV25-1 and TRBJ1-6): EADIYQTPRYLVIGTGKKITLECSQTMGHDKMYWYQQDPGMELHLIHYSYGVNSTEKGDLSSESTVSRIRTEHFPLTLESARPSHTSQYLCASSPRNRGGMNSPLHFGNGTRLTVT.

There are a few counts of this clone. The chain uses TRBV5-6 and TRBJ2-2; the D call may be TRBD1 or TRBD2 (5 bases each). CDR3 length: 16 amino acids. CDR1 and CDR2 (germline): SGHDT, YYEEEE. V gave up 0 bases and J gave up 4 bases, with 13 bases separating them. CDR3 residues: CASSLVGESTTGELFF. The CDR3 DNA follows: TGTGCCAGCAGCTTGGTAGGGGAGTCGACCACCGGGGAGCTGTTTTTT. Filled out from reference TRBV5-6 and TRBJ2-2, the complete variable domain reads DAGVTQSPTHLIKTRGQQVTLRCSPKSGHDTVSWYQQALGQGPQFIFQYYEEEERQRGNFPDRFSGHQFPNYSSELNVNALLLGDSALYLCASSLVGESTTGELFFGEGSRLTVL.

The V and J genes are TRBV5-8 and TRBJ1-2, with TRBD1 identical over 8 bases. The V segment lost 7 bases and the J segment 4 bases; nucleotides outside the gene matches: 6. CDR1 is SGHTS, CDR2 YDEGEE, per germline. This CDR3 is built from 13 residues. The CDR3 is CASGDRTGYGYTF. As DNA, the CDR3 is TGTGCCAGCGGGGACAGGACCGGCTATGGCTACACCTTC.

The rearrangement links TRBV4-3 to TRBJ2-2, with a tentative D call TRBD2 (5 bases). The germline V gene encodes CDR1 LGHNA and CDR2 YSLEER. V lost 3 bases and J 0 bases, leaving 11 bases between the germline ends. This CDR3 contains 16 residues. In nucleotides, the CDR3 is TGCGCCAGCAGCCAGGAGGTAGTCGCGAACACCGGGGAGCTGTTTTTT. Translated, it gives CASSQEVVANTGELFF.

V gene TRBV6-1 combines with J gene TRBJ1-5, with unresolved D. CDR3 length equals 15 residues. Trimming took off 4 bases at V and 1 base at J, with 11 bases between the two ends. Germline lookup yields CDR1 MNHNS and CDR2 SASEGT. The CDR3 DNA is TGTGCCAGCAGTGTCGGACGGTTAAGCAATCAGCCCCAGCATTTT. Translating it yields CASSVGRLSNQPQHF.

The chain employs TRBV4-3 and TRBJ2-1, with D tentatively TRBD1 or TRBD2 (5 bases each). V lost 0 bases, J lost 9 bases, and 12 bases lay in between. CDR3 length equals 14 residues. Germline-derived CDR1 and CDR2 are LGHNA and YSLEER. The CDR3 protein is CASSQDRDVGEQFF. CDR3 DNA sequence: TGCGCCAGCAGCCAAGATCGGGACGTTGGTGAGCAGTTCTTC.

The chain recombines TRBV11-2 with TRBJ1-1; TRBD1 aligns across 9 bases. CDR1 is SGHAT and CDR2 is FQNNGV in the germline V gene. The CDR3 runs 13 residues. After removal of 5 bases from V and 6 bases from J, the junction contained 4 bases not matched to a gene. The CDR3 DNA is TGTGCCAGCAGCCGGGACAGGGTTTCTGAAGCTTTCTTT. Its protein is CASSRDRVSEAFF.

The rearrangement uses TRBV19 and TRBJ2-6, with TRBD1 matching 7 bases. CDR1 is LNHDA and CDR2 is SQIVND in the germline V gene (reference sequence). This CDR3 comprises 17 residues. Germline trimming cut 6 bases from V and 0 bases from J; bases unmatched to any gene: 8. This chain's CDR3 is CASRQGQVISGANVLTF. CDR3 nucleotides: TGTGCCAGTAGACAGGGGCAGGTGATCTCTGGGGCCAACGTCCTGACTTTC.

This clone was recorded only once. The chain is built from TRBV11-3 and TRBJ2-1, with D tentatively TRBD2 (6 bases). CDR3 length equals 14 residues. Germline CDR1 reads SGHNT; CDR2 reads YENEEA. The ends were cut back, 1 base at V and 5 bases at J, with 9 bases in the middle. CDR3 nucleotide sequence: TGTGCCAGCAGCTTAGCGGGAGCCGACAATGAGCAGTTCTTC. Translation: CASSLAGADNEQFF.